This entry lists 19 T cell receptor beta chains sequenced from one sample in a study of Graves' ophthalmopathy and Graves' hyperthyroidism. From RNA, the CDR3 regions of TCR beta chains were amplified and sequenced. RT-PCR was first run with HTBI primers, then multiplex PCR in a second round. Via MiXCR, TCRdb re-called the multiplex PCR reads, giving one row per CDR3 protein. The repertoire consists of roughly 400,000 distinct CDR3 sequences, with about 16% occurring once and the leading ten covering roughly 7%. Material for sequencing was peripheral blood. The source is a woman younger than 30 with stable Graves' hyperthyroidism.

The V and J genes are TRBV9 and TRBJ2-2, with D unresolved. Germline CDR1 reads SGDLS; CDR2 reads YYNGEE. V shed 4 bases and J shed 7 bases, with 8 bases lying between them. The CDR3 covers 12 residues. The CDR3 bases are TGTGCCAGCAGCCCCAGGAGCGGGGAGCTGTTTTTT. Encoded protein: CASSPRSGELFF.

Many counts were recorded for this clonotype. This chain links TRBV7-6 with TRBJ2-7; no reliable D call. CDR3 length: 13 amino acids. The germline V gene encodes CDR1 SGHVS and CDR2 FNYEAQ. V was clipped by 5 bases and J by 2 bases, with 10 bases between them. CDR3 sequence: CASSRLGTYEQYF. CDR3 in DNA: TGTGCCAGCAGCCGACTGGGAACCTACGAGCAGTACTTC.

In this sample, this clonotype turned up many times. The CDR3 coding sequence is TGTGCCAGCAGCTTGACCGGGACTAGCACACCGGGGTACTTC. Translated, it gives CASSLTGTSTPGYF. This chain joins TRBV7-2 and TRBJ2-5, with 9 bases fitting TRBD2. V dropped 3 bases and J dropped 13; count of bases not matched to a gene: 12. The CDR3 runs to 14 residues. Germline-derived CDR1 and CDR2 are SGHTA and FQGNSA.

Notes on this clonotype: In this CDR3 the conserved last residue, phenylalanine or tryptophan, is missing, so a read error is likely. As DNA, the CDR3 is TGTGCCAGCAGTGAGATGGAGTCCCAGTACTAC. Translated, it gives CASSEMESQYY. The chain links TRBV12-3 or TRBV12-4 to TRBJ2-5; no clear D. The CDR3 has 11 amino acids. Trimming left V 5 bases short and J 9 bases short, with 10 bases between.

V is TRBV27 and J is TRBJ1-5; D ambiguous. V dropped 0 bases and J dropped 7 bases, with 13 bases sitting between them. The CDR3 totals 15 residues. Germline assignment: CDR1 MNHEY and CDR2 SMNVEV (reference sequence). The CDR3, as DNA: TGTGCCAGCAGTTTATCAATCTCCGGCGGCCAGCCCCAGCATTTT. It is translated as CASSLSISGGQPQHF.

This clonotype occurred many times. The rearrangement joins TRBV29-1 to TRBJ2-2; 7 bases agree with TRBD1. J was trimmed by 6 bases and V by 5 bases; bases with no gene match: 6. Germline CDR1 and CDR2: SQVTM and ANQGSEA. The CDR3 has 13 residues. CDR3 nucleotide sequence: TGCAGCGTTTCCGGGACAGAGGCCGGGGAGCTGTTTTTT. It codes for CSVSGTEAGELFF.

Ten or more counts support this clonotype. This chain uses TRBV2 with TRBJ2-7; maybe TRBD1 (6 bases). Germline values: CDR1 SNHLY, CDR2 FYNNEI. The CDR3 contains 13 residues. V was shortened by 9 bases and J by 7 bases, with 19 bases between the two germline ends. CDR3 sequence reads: CASLLDSVMEQYF. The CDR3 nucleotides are TGTGCCAGTTTGCTGGACAGCGTGATGGAGCAGTACTTC.

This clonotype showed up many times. The DNA for the CDR3 is TGCGCCAGCAGCTGGGACAGCACGGCCGGGGAGCTGTTTTTT. As protein: CASSWDSTAGELFF. This chain joins TRBV5-1 and TRBJ2-2, with TRBD1 matching over 7 bases. V dropped 3 bases and J dropped 6; count of bases not matched to a gene: 5. Germline values: CDR1 SGHRS, CDR2 YFSETQ. The CDR3 is 14 residues long.

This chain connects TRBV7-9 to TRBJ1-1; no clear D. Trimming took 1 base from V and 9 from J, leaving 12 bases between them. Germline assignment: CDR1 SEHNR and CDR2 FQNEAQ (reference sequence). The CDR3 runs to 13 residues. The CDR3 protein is CASSLDWAVKAFF. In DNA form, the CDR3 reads TGTGCCAGCAGCTTAGATTGGGCAGTCAAAGCTTTCTTT.

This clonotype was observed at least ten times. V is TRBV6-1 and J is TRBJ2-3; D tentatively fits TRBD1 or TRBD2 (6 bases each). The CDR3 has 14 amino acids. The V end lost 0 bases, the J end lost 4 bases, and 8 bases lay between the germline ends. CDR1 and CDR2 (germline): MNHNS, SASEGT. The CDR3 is CASSEAGGADTQYF. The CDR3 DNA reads TGTGCCAGCAGTGAAGCGGGGGGCGCAGATACGCAGTATTTT.

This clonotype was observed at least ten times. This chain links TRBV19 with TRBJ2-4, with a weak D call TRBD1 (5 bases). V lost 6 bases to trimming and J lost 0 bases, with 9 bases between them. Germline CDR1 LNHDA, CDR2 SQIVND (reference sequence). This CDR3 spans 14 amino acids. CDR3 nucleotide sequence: TGTGCCAGTAGCCCGACAGTAGCCAAAAACATTCAGTACTTC. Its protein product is CASSPTVAKNIQYF.

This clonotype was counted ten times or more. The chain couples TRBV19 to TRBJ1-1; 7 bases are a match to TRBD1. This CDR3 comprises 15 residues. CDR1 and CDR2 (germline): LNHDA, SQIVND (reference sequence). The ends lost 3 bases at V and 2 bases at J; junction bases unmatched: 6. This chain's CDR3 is CASSMRTGSNTEAFF. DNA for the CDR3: TGTGCCAGTAGTATGAGGACAGGAAGTAACACTGAAGCTTTCTTT.

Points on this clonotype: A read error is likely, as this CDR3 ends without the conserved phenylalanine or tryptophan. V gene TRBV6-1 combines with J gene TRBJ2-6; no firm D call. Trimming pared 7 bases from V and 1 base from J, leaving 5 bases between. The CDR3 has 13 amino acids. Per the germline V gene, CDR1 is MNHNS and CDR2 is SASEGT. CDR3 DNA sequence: TGTGCCAGCACCGTATCTGGGGCCAACGTCCTGACTCTC. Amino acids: CASTVSGANVLTL.

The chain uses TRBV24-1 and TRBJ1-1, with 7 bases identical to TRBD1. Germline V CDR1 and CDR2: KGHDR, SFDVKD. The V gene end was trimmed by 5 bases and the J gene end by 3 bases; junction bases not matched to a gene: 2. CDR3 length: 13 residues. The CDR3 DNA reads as TGTGCCACCAGTGGACAGGGTCACACTGAAGCTTTCTTT. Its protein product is CATSGQGHTEAFF.

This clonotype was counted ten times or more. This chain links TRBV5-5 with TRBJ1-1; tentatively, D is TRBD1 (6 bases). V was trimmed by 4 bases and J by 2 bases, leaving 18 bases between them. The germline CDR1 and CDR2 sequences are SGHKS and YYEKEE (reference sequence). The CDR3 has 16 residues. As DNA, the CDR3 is TGTGCCAGCAGCCCCGAGGGGGGCTGGGATAACACTGAAGCTTTCTTT. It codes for CASSPEGGWDNTEAFF.

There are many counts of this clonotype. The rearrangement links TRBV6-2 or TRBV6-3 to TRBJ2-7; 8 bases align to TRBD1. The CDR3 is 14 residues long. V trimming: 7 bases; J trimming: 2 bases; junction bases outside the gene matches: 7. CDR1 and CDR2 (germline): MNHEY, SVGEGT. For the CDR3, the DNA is TGTGCCAGCACAGAATCAGGGGGCGCCTACGAGCAGTACTTC. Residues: CASTESGGAYEQYF.

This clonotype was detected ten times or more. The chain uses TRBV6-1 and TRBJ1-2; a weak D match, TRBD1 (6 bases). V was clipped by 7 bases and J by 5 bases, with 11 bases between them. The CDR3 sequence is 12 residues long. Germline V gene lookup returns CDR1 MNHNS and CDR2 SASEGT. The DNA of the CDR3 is TGTGCCAGCACTCAAGGGGGGTATGGCTACACCTTC. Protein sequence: CASTQGGYGYTF.

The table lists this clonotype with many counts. The CDR3 nucleotides are TGTGCCAGCAGTTACCGCAAAGGGCCCGCGGACAAGCAGTACTTC. This encodes CASSYRKGPADKQYF. The chain is built from TRBV6-5 and TRBJ2-7, with D possibly TRBD1 on 5 matching bases. CDR1 is MNHEY and CDR2 is SVGAGI in the germline V gene. V was pared by 2 bases and J by 8 bases, with 19 bases between. This CDR3 has 15 residues.

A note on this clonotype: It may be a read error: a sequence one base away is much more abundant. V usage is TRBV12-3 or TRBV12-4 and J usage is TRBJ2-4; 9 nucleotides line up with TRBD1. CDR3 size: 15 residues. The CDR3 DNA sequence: TGTGCCAGCAGCCCCGGACAGGGGTTTACAAACATGCAGTACTTC. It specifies CASSPGQGFTNMQYF.